This T cell receptor (beta chain) was recorded in a study of shared clonotypes between healthy human individuals. Study conclusions and caveats: Richness estimates generally favored naive over memory subsets.

As originally analysed: ImmunoSEQ junction-only sequences lacked quality scores, so their filtering differed. Profiling relied on immunoSEQ multiplex PCR, and the TCRdb table lists in-frame clones only, not all of them. Clone size and V and J calls were adopted from that table, with D and trimming inferred from the DNA. The sample yields some 980,000 clones, over 60% seen once. As to this clone: The target antigen is unknown. Different DNA sequences within this sample yield the same CDR3.

Sequencing input: memory CD4+ T cells sorted from blood. Specified subset: CD45RA-negative fraction. The receptor comes from a young man in good health.

CDR3 loop: CAWSVAQETQYF. For the CDR3, the DNA is TGTGCCTGGAGTGTTGCTCAAGAGACCCAGTACTTC. The V and J genes are TRBV30 and TRBJ2-5; D gene unclear. Germline assignment: CDR1 GTSNPN and CDR2 SVGIG (reference sequence). The CDR3 loop spans 12 amino acids. V dropped 0 bases and J dropped 2 bases, with 4 bases sitting between them.